A selection of T cell receptor beta chains follows, all from one sample in a study of T cells after yellow fever vaccination. TCRdb re-derived calls from the 5' RACE reads in MiXCR, one entry per CDR3 protein. This table holds some 350,000 distinct CDR3 sequences, about 4% found once. The sequencing used PBMCs, collected 5 days after the yellow fever booster vaccination. These receptors all stem from a man aged 18 to 29 who received the YFV17D yellow fever vaccine. Both conserved end residues are part of each CDR3. The order of the fields is CDR3 protein, CDR3 DNA, clone size, V gene, J gene, D gene. The D gene is left open where the match is weak. Size values are once, few and many counts, or a class for expanded clones, and some rows have none.

CDR3: CASTPTNYGYTF; DNA: TGTGCCAGCACTCCGACCAACTATGGCTACACCTTC; size: .; V: TRBV28; J: TRBJ1-2; D: .
CDR3: CASSLVGGQQFF; DNA: TGTGCCAGCAGCTTAGTGGGGGGTCAGCAGTTCTTC; size: many; V: TRBV7-8; J: TRBJ2-1; D: .
CDR3: CASSVLGGRTDTQYF; DNA: TGTGCCAGCAGCGTACTCGGGGGCCGCACAGATACGCAGTATTTT; size: few; V: TRBV9; J: TRBJ2-3; D: .
CDR3: CASSLAGLEPTYEQYF; DNA: TGCGCCAGCAGCTTGGCGGGACTCGAACCTACCTACGAGCAGTACTTC; size: few; V: TRBV5-1; J: TRBJ2-7; D: .
CDR3: CASTLTGAKQETQYF; DNA: TGTGCCAGTACCCTGACAGGGGCGAAACAAGAGACCCAGTACTTC; size: few; V: TRBV19; J: TRBJ2-5; D: TRBD1
CDR3: CSARDAGQGHYAEAFF; DNA: TGCAGTGCTAGAGATGCAGGACAGGGGCACTATGCTGAAGCTTTCTTT; size: many; V: TRBV20-1; J: TRBJ1-1; D: TRBD1
CDR3: CASNNAPRETQYF; DNA: TGTGCCAGCAATAATGCCCCGAGGGAGACCCAGTACTTC; size: many; V: TRBV2; J: TRBJ2-5; D: .
CDR3: CASSLEAGRFQETQYF; DNA: TGCGCCAGCAGCTTGGAGGCGGGGAGATTCCAAGAGACCCAGTACTTC; size: .; V: TRBV5-1; J: TRBJ2-5; D: .
CDR3: CASQGTGHQPQHF; DNA: TGTGCCAGCCAGGGGACAGGCCATCAGCCCCAGCATTTT; size: .; V: TRBV6-2/TRBV6-3; J: TRBJ1-5; D: TRBD1
CDR3: CASSFGEGFTDTQYF; DNA: TGTGCCAGCAGCTTCGGGGAGGGGTTCACAGATACGCAGTATTTT; size: few; V: TRBV7-4; J: TRBJ2-3; D: TRBD2
CDR3: CASSLSGAPGGGTEVFF; DNA: TGTGCCAGCAGTTTGTCGGGGGCGCCCGGAGGTGGCACTGAAGTTTTCTTT; size: few; V: TRBV6-6; J: TRBJ1-1; D: .
CDR3: CASKVANYGYTF; DNA: TGTGCCAGCAAGGTCGCGAACTATGGCTACACCTTC; size: few; V: TRBV6-5; J: TRBJ1-2; D: .
CDR3: CASSQDRSGAPTDTQYF; DNA: TGCGCCAGCAGCCAAGATCGTAGCGGGGCTCCCACAGATACGCAGTATTTT; size: few; V: TRBV4-3; J: TRBJ2-3; D: TRBD2
CDR3: CASSSDTEAFF; DNA: TGTGCCAGCAGTTCTGACACTGAAGCTTTCTTT; size: many; V: TRBV6-6; J: TRBJ1-1; D: .
CDR3: CASNTSPGDSYEQYF; DNA: TGTGCCAGCAATACCAGCCCAGGGGACTCCTACGAGCAGTACTTC; size: few; V: TRBV12-3/TRBV12-4; J: TRBJ2-7; D: .
CDR3: CASSLGQAAYNEQFF; DNA: TGTGCCAGCAGCCTAGGACAGGCCGCCTACAATGAGCAGTTCTTC; size: many; V: TRBV14; J: TRBJ2-1; D: TRBD1
CDR3: CASSRRQPLSNQPQHF; DNA: TGTGCCAGCAGTAGAAGGCAGCCCCTTTCTAATCAGCCCCAGCATTTT; size: many; V: TRBV28; J: TRBJ1-5; D: .
CDR3: CASSYNTGGYEQYF; DNA: TGTGCCAGCAGTTATAATACAGGAGGCTACGAGCAGTACTTC; size: many; V: TRBV6-2/TRBV6-3; J: TRBJ2-7; D: .
CDR3: CASSAGQRNSPLHF; DNA: TGTGCCAGCAGCGCGGGACAGAGGAATTCACCCCTCCACTTT; size: .; V: TRBV11-3; J: TRBJ1-6; D: TRBD1
CDR3: CASSLRSGNTEAFF; DNA: TGCGCCAGCAGCTTGAGGTCGGGGAACACTGAAGCTTTCTTT; size: many; V: TRBV5-1; J: TRBJ1-1; D: .
CDR3: CASSYDLGGGDTEAFF; DNA: TGTGCCAGCAGTTACGATTTGGGGGGTGGGGACACTGAAGCTTTCTTT; size: .; V: TRBV6-6; J: TRBJ1-1; D: .
CDR3: CASSSRAGGLNEQFF; DNA: TGTGCCAGCAGCTCAAGAGCGGGGGGGCTGAATGAGCAGTTCTTC; size: few; V: TRBV5-4; J: TRBJ2-1; D: TRBD2
CDR3: CASSQVGSGGASTDTQYF; DNA: TGTGCCAGCAGCCAAGTGGGGTCGGGGGGTGCTAGCACAGATACGCAGTATTTT; size: .; V: TRBV4-2; J: TRBJ2-3; D: TRBD2
CDR3: CASSPIGTGWRTGELFF; DNA: TGTGCCAGCAGCCCTATCGGGACAGGGTGGAGGACCGGGGAGCTGTTTTTT; size: many; V: TRBV7-9; J: TRBJ2-2; D: TRBD1
CDR3: CSASVGGDQETQYF; DNA: TGCAGTGCTTCCGTGGGGGGCGATCAAGAGACCCAGTACTTC; size: many; V: TRBV20-1; J: TRBJ2-5; D: .
CDR3: CAISRGSSGAYEQYF; DNA: TGTGCCATCTCCCGAGGTTCTAGCGGGGCCTACGAGCAGTACTTC; size: few; V: TRBV10-3; J: TRBJ2-7; D: TRBD2
CDR3: CASSFQRLEHGYTF; DNA: TGTGCCAGCAGTTTCCAAAGGCTGGAGCATGGCTACACCTTC; size: few; V: TRBV6-2/TRBV6-3; J: TRBJ1-2; D: .
CDR3: CASSQSPAAYEQYF; DNA: TGCGCCAGCAGCCAATCACCCGCAGCCTACGAGCAGTACTTC; size: many; V: TRBV4-3; J: TRBJ2-7; D: .
CDR3: CASSFSIGETQYF; DNA: TGTGCCAGCAGCTTCTCGATTGGAGAGACCCAGTACTTC; size: .; V: TRBV7-9; J: TRBJ2-5; D: .
CDR3: CASSQPWDRGGEQFF; DNA: TGCGCCAGCAGCCAACCTTGGGACAGGGGAGGAGAGCAGTTCTTC; size: few; V: TRBV4-1; J: TRBJ2-1; D: TRBD1
CDR3: CASSLGASPRADTQYF; DNA: TGTGCCAGCAGCCTGGGGGCCTCCCCCAGGGCAGATACGCAGTATTTT; size: .; V: TRBV7-7; J: TRBJ2-3; D: .
CDR3: CASSQEHFSYEQYF; DNA: TGCGCCAGCAGCCAAGAGCACTTCTCCTACGAGCAGTACTTC; size: few; V: TRBV4-1; J: TRBJ2-7; D: .
CDR3: CASSQDLRQGAREQYF; DNA: TGCGCCAGCAGCCAAGATCTACGGCAGGGGGCGCGAGAGCAGTACTTC; size: .; V: TRBV4-1; J: TRBJ2-7; D: TRBD1
CDR3: CATRMGAGNTIYF; DNA: TGTGCCACCCGGATGGGGGCCGGAAACACCATATATTTT; size: many; V: TRBV28; J: TRBJ1-3; D: .
CDR3: CASSGTGSSYEQYF; DNA: TGTGCCAGCAGTGGGACAGGGAGCTCCTACGAGCAGTACTTC; size: many; V: TRBV7-2; J: TRBJ2-7; D: TRBD1
CDR3: CASSQFRTGPRQYF; DNA: TGCGCCAGCAGCCAATTCCGTACGGGACCTCGGCAGTACTTC; size: many; V: TRBV4-1; J: TRBJ2-7; D: .
CDR3: CASSYGLGQETQYF; DNA: TGTGCCAGCAGTTACGGACTGGGACAAGAGACCCAGTACTTC; size: many; V: TRBV27; J: TRBJ2-5; D: .
CDR3: CASRGGGTNEKLFF; DNA: TGTGCCTCCCGGGGCGGGGGCACTAATGAAAAACTGTTTTTT; size: few; V: TRBV6-5; J: TRBJ1-4; D: .
CDR3: CASSARGFIMETQYF; DNA: TGTGCCAGCAGCGCACGGGGCTTCATCATGGAGACCCAGTACTTC; size: few; V: TRBV7-6; J: TRBJ2-5; D: .
CDR3: CASSARTAAYEQYF; DNA: TGTGCCAGCAGTGCTAGGACAGCCGCCTACGAGCAGTACTTC; size: many; V: TRBV6-5; J: TRBJ2-7; D: .
CDR3: CASSGQQGMETQYF; DNA: TGTGCCAGCAGCGGACAACAGGGTATGGAGACCCAGTACTTC; size: many; V: TRBV9; J: TRBJ2-5; D: .
CDR3: CASSSTAHGAVLTGELFF; DNA: TGTGCCAGCAGCTCTACAGCCCATGGGGCAGTATTAACCGGGGAGCTGTTTTTT; size: .; V: TRBV7-1; J: TRBJ2-2; D: .
CDR3: CASSLIAADTQYF; DNA: TGTGCCAGCAGCTTGATTGCCGCAGATACGCAGTATTTT; size: .; V: TRBV5-6; J: TRBJ2-3; D: .
CDR3: CASSRGRDYGYTF; DNA: TGTGCCAGCAGCCGGGGGCGCGACTATGGCTACACCTTC; size: many; V: TRBV7-2; J: TRBJ1-2; D: .
CDR3: CSATAVDGNQPQHF; DNA: TGCAGTGCTACCGCCGTTGACGGAAATCAGCCCCAGCATTTT; size: many; V: TRBV20-1; J: TRBJ1-5; D: .
CDR3: CASSPQSGAQPQHF; DNA: TGTGCCAGCAGCCCCCAAAGCGGGGCTCAGCCCCAGCATTTT; size: .; V: TRBV3-1; J: TRBJ1-5; D: .
CDR3: CASSLVAGGATDEQFF; DNA: TGTGCCAGCAGCTTAGTAGCGGGGGGGGCGACGGATGAGCAGTTCTTC; size: .; V: TRBV7-2; J: TRBJ2-1; D: TRBD2
CDR3: CASSLRVENTIYF; DNA: TGTGCCAGCAGCTTAAGGGTCGAAAACACCATATATTTT; size: few; V: TRBV7-9; J: TRBJ1-3; D: .
CDR3: CASSTARSDTQYF; DNA: TGTGCCAGCAGCACTGCCCGGTCGGATACGCAGTATTTT; size: many; V: TRBV7-2; J: TRBJ2-3; D: .
CDR3: CASSVVEGRFTGELFF; DNA: TGTGCCAGCAGCGTAGTTGAGGGGAGATTCACCGGGGAGCTGTTTTTT; size: .; V: TRBV9; J: TRBJ2-2; D: .
CDR3: CSASHSAYNEQFF; DNA: TGCAGTGCTAGCCACTCAGCATACAATGAGCAGTTCTTC; size: many; V: TRBV20-1; J: TRBJ2-1; D: .
CDR3: CAAGQGARNEQFF; DNA: TGTGCCGCCGGACAGGGGGCACGGAATGAGCAGTTCTTC; size: .; V: TRBV7-9; J: TRBJ2-1; D: TRBD1
CDR3: CASSQDLGGGPQHF; DNA: TGTGCCAGCAGCCAAGATCTTGGGGGAGGGCCCCAGCATTTT; size: .; V: TRBV3-1; J: TRBJ1-5; D: .